This is a list of T cell receptor beta chains from one sample in a study of T cells in Graves' hyperthyroidism and ophthalmopathy. TCRdb re-analysed the multiplex PCR reads in MiXCR, keeping a single row per CDR3 protein. The table shows about 560,000 distinct CDR3 sequences, with 35% to 55% occurring only once. The source material was peripheral blood or thyroid tissue (not recorded which). The source of these receptors is a woman aged 18 to 35 with Graves' hyperthyroidism. CDR3s include the opening cysteine and the closing phenylalanine or tryptophan. The D gene is left open where the match is weak. Clone size is shown for a subset of rows, as once, few, many or a class of expanded clone.

cdr3_nt,cdr3_aa,d_call,v_call,cdr3_length,j_call,clone_size
TGCAGTGCTAGTTCGCTTGGCGAAGTGGGCCAGCCCCAGCATTTT,CSASSLGEVGQPQHF,.,TRBV20-1,15,TRBJ1-5,.
TGTGCCAGCAGTTACTCGACAGTCACTGAAGCTTTCTTT,CASSYSTVTEAFF,.,TRBV10-3,13,TRBJ1-1,.
TGTGCCAGCAGCCAAGACAACGCGGGAGAGGGAGAGGAGTACTTC,CASSQDNAGEGEEYF,TRBD2,TRBV7-2,15,TRBJ2-7,once
TGTGCCAGCAGTTACTCACTAGCGGGAGGTGAGCAGTACTTC,CASSYSLAGGEQYF,TRBD2,TRBV6-5,14,TRBJ2-7,.
TGCAGTGCTTTTATAGGGACGGGCTACACCTTC,CSAFIGTGYTF,.,TRBV20-1,11,TRBJ1-2,few
TGTGCCAGCAGCCCGCTCGGCCGGAGCGATGGCTACACCTTC,CASSPLGRSDGYTF,.,TRBV9,14,TRBJ1-2,few
TGCAGCGTTGAAGGACTAGCGGCCGCCTACGAGCAGTACTTC,CSVEGLAAAYEQYF,TRBD2,TRBV29-1,14,TRBJ2-7,.
TGCAGTGCTAGGCGGGACGCGACCTACGAGCAGTACTTC,CSARRDATYEQYF,.,TRBV20-1,13,TRBJ2-7,.
TGTGCCAGCAGTTTCCGACTAGCAGGTGGAGGCGGGGAGCTGTTTTTT,CASSFRLAGGGGELFF,TRBD2,TRBV6-5,16,TRBJ2-2,.
TGTGCCAGTACCCCGAGGGGCCAGTTGAACACTGAAGCTTTCTTT,CASTPRGQLNTEAFF,.,TRBV19,15,TRBJ1-1,.
TGCAGTGCTATCGGAGGCCCCCCCTCCTACGAGCAGTACTTC,CSAIGGPPSYEQYF,.,TRBV20-1,14,TRBJ2-7,.
TGTGCCAGCAGCTTGCGGGACTCGAACACCGGGGAGCTGTTTTTT,CASSLRDSNTGELFF,.,TRBV25-1,15,TRBJ2-2,.
TGTGCCAGCAGCTCCGACCCTGGGGTGGGGGAGCTGTTTTTT,CASSSDPGVGELFF,.,TRBV7-6,14,TRBJ2-2,few
TGTGCCACCAGTCTGACTAGCGGGAGTTCCGCCGGGGAGCTGTTTTTT,CATSLTSGSSAGELFF,TRBD2,TRBV24-1,16,TRBJ2-2,few
TGTGCCAGCAGTGGCCGAGGGTATTTTGGCAATCAGCCCCAGCATTTT,CASSGRGYFGNQPQHF,.,TRBV2,16,TRBJ1-5,.
TGTGCCAGCAGCTTGGCCTGGGGTAATGAAAAACTGTTTTTT,CASSLAWGNEKLFF,.,TRBV5-1,14,TRBJ1-4,.
TGTGCCATCAGTGAGTCGGAGGGAGAGACCCAGTACTTC,CAISESEGETQYF,.,TRBV10-3,13,TRBJ2-5,.
TGTGCCAGCAGCTTCAGGGGAGGTAACACTGAAGCTTTCTTT,CASSFRGGNTEAFF,.,TRBV2,14,TRBJ1-1,few
TGTGCCAGCAGCGCACCCCGGGACATGAGCTCCTACGAGCAGTACTTC,CASSAPRDMSSYEQYF,.,TRBV7-2,16,TRBJ2-7,.
TGTGCCAGCAGCGTAGCGGGAGGGCAAGAGACCCAGTACTTC,CASSVAGGQETQYF,TRBD2,TRBV9,14,TRBJ2-5,many
TGTGCCAGCAGCGGGGGGACAGGGAACACTGAAGCTTTCTTT,CASSGGTGNTEAFF,TRBD1,TRBV7-9,14,TRBJ1-1,many
TGTGCCAGTAGTCCGACGGGAACAGGGGGCGCGGGCACCGGGGAGCTGTTTTTT,CASSPTGTGGAGTGELFF,TRBD1,TRBV19,18,TRBJ2-2,.
TGTGCCAGCAGCTTAGGTATCGGCTACGGACAGGGTAAAGGGAACACTGAAGCTTTCTTT,CASSLGIGYGQGKGNTEAFF,TRBD1,TRBV11-1,20,TRBJ1-1,.
TGCGCCAGCAGGGGGGATCTGGGCTATGGCTACACCTTC,CASRGDLGYGYTF,.,TRBV5-1,13,TRBJ1-2,few
TGTGCCAGTACCTTAACGAGGCAGTCTAATGAAAAACTGTTTTTT,CASTLTRQSNEKLFF,.,TRBV19,15,TRBJ1-4,.
TGCAGTGCTAGAGGAAACAGGGACCATAATTCACCCCTCCACTTT,CSARGNRDHNSPLHF,.,TRBV20-1,15,TRBJ1-6,few
TGTGCCAGCAGTACAGGGTACACCGGGGAGCTGTTTTTT,CASSTGYTGELFF,.,TRBV6-1,13,TRBJ2-2,.